This T cell receptor (beta chain) appears in the sequencing data of a study of tissue T cells after allogeneic stem cell transplantation. This clone occurred once. The target antigen is unknown. Mouse gene names apply. The CDR3 end lies 1 residue beyond the end of the read and is filled in from the germline J gene. The protocol was immunoSEQ multiplex PCR, while the TCRdb copy is restricted to in-frame clones and leaves out a portion. The table lists approximately 17,000 clones, roughly 72% of them singletons. Germline trimming cut 2 bases from V and 3 bases from J; bases unmatched to any gene: 4. In germline, CDR1 is LGHNA, CDR2 YNLKQL (reference sequence). This CDR3 is built from 15 residues. Regarding the study as a whole: TCR repertoires tracked anatomic similarity, regardless of disease or transplant status. Tissue-detected TCR repertoire was only partly captured by blood and spleen T cells. Across patients, clones rarely overlapped, yet motif clusters were shared tissue-specifically. Sampling depth was limited, and the cohort was small and clinically varied.

This sequence joins TRBV5 and TRBJ2-1; 7 bases agree with TRBD2. The receptor's source is a female BALB/c mouse in good health. The strain bears MHC haplotype H2-d. Sample: spleen. The CDR3 reads CASSQLGEGYAEQFF. Partial CDR3 DNA: TGTGCCAGCAGCCAACTGGGGGAGGGCTATGCTGAGCAGTTC.